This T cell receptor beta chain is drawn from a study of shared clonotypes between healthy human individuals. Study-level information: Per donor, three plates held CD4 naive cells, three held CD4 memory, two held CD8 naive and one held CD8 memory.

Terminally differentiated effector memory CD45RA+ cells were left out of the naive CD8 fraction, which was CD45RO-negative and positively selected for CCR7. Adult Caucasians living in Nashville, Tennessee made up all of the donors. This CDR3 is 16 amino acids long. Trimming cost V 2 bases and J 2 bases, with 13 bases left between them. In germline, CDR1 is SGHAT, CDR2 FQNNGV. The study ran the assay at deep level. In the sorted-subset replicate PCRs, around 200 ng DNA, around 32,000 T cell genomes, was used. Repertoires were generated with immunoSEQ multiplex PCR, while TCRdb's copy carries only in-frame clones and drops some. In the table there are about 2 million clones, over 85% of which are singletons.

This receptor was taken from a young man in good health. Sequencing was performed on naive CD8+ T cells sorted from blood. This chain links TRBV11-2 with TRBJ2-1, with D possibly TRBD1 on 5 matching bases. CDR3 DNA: TGTGCCAGCAGCTTAACAGGCCTACAAACCTACAATGAGCAGTTCTTC. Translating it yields CASSLTGLQTYNEQFF.